Following are 8 T cell receptor beta chains from one sample sequenced in a study of OX40 agonist ivuxolimab in advanced cancers. Method: immunoSEQ multiplex PCR; TCRdb's copy keeps in-frame clones and lacks some. This sample has about 61,000 clones, with around 82% found just once. The sample in question was CD4+ or CD8+ T cells sorted from blood, obtained in a trial of the OX40 agonist ivuxolimab. The receptors originated from an adult with an advanced solid tumor such as melanoma, head and neck, liver or kidney cancer.

The rearrangement joins TRBV19 to TRBJ2-1; 10 bases are a match to TRBD2. With V trimmed by 7 bases and J by 3 bases, 0 bases remained unmatched. The CDR3 extends over 13 amino acids. The germline CDR1 and CDR2 sequences are LNHDA and SQIVND (reference sequence). The CDR3: CASTSGGYNEQFF. As DNA, the CDR3 is TGTGCCAGTACTAGCGGGGGCTACAATGAGCAGTTCTTC.

The chain employs TRBV5-6 and TRBJ2-1; D is unclear. Germline V gives CDR1 SGHDT, CDR2 YYEEEE. V lost 3 bases, J lost 0 bases, and 10 bases lay in between. This CDR3 has 15 residues. CDR3 nucleotide sequence: TGTGCCAGCAGCTACGGACCAAGCTCCTACAATGAGCAGTTCTTC. It translates to CASSYGPSSYNEQFF. The full variable domain, in which reference TRBV5-6 and TRBJ2-1 provide the parts outside the CDR3, is DAGVTQSPTHLIKTRGQQVTLRCSPKSGHDTVSWYQQALGQGPQFIFQYYEEEERQRGNFPDRFSGHQFPNYSSELNVNALLLGDSALYLCASSYGPSSYNEQFFGPGTRLTVL.

The CDR3 loop reads CASRPMRVSNTEAFF. The CDR3 nucleotides read TGTGCCAGCAGACCCATGCGGGTCTCGAACACTGAAGCTTTCTTT. The chain links TRBV7-2 to TRBJ1-1; no clear D gene. Germline CDR1 SGHTA, CDR2 FQGNSA. V lost 6 bases and J 1 base, leaving 15 bases between the germline ends. The length of the CDR3 is 15 residues.

The chain joins TRBV18 to TRBJ1-2, with D tentatively TRBD1 (5 bases). Germline V gene data show CDR1 as KGHSH and CDR2 as LQKENI. The CDR3 is 15 residues long. V was pared by 0 bases and J by 8 bases, with 16 bases between. In DNA form, the CDR3 reads TGTGCCAGCTCACCACCAGGCAGGGCGGCGGAAGGCTACACCTTC. Protein: CASSPPGRAAEGYTF.

The rearrangement links TRBV29-1 to TRBJ1-3; D might be TRBD1 (5 bases). V was cut by 4 bases and J by 0 bases, with 10 bases left in between. The germline CDR1 and CDR2 sequences are SQVTM and ANQGSEA. The CDR3 is 14 residues long. CDR3 nucleotides: TGCAGCGTTGTTTTTGGGGGCTCTGGAAACACCATATATTTT. Amino acids: CSVVFGGSGNTIYF.

The rearrangement uses TRBV4-1 and TRBJ1-2; D might be TRBD1 (5 bases). This CDR3 spans 17 amino acids. V was shortened by 4 bases and J by 3 bases, with 21 bases between the two germline ends. CDR1 is MGHRA and CDR2 is YSYEKL in the germline V gene. CDR3 in DNA: TGCGCCAGCAGCCCCCTCCCCCAGGGCGGAAGGGACTATGGCTACACCTTC. It specifies CASSPLPQGGRDYGYTF.

The chain has TRBV18 and TRBJ2-3; D remains unclear. V lost 0 bases and J lost 2, with 3 bases in between. The CDR3 has 13 residues. The germline V gene encodes CDR1 KGHSH and CDR2 LQKENI. CDR3 nucleotides: TGTGCCAGCTCACCACCGGTCACAGATACGCAGTATTTT. Protein sequence: CASSPPVTDTQYF.

The V call is TRBV5-6, the J call TRBJ2-3; D gene uncertain. The CDR3 contains 13 residues. The V end lost 1 base, the J end lost 6 bases, and 9 bases lay between the germline ends. Germline assignment: CDR1 SGHDT and CDR2 YYEEEE. The CDR3 here is CASSLWSRDTQYF. In DNA, the CDR3 is TGTGCCAGCAGCTTGTGGTCGAGGGATACGCAGTATTTT.